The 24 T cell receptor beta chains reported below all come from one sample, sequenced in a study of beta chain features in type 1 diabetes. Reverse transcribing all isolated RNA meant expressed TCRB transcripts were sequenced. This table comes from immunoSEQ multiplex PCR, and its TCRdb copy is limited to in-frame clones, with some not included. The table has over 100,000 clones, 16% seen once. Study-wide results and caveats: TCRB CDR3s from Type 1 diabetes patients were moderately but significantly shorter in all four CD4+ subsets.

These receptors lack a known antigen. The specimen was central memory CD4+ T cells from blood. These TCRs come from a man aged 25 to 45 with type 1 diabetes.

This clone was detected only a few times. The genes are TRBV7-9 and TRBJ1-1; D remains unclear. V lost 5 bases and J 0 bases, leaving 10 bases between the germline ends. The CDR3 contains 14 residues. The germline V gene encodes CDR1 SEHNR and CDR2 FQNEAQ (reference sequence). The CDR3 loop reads CASSQGLVNTEAFF. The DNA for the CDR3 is TGTGCCAGCAGCCAAGGGCTAGTGAACACTGAAGCTTTCTTT.

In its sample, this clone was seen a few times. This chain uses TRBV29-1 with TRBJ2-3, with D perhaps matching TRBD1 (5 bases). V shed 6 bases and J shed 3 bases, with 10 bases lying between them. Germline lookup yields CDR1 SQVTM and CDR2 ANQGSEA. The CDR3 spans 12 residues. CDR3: CSVPTETDTQYF. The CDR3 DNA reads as TGCAGCGTCCCGACAGAGACAGATACGCAGTATTTT.

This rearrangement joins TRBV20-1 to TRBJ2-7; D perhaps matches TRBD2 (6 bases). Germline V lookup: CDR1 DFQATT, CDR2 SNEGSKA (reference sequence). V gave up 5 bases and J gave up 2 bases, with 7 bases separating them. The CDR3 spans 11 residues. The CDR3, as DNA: TGCAGTGCTGCGGGGCCCTACGAGCAGTACTTC. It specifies CSAAGPYEQYF.

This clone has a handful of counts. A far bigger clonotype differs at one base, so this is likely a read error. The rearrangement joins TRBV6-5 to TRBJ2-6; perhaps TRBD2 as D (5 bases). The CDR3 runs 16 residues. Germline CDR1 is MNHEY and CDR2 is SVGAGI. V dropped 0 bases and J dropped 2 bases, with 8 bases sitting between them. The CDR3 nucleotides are TGTGCCAGCAGTTACTCTGAGAGGGCTGGGGCCAACGTCCTGACTTTC. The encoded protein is CASSYSERAGANVLTF.

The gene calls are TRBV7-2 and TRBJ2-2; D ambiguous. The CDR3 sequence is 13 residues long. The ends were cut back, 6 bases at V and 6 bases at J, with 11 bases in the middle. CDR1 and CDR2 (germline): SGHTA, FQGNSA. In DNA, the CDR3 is TGTGCCAGCAGACGTCTAGTATCCGGGGAGCTGTTTTTT. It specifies CASRRLVSGELFF.

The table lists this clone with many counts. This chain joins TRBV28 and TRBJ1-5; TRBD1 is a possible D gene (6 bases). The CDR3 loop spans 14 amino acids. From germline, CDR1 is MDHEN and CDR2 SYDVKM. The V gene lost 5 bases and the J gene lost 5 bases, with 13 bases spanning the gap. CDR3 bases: TGTGCCAGCAGTCCCCCGGGGGGCCATCAGCCCCAGCATTTT. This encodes CASSPPGGHQPQHF.

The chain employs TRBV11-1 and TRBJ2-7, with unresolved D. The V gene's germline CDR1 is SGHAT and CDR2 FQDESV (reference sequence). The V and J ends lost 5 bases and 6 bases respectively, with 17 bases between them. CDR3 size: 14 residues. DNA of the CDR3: TGTGCCAGCAGCCCCGGTAACCCCATCTCCGAGCAGTACTTC. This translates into CASSPGNPISEQYF.

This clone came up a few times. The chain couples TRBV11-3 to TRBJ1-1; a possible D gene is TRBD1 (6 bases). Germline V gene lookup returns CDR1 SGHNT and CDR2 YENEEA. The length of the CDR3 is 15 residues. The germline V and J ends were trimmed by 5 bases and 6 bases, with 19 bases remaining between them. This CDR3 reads CASSNRQVRSAEAFF. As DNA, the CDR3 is TGTGCCAGCAGCAACCGACAGGTCAGAAGCGCTGAAGCTTTCTTT.

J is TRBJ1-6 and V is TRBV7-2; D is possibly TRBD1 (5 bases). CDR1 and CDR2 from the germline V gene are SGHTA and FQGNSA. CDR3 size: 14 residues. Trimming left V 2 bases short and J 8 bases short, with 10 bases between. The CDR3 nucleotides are TGTGCCAGCAGCTTACAGGGTGGGGATTCACCCCTCCACTTT. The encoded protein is CASSLQGGDSPLHF. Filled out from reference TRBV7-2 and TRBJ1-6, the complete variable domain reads GAGVSQSPSNKVTEKGKDVELRCDPISGHTALYWYRQSLGQGLEFLIYFQGNSAPDKSGLPSDRFSAERTGGSVSTLTIQRTQQEDSAVYLCASSLQGGDSPLHFGNGTRLTVT.

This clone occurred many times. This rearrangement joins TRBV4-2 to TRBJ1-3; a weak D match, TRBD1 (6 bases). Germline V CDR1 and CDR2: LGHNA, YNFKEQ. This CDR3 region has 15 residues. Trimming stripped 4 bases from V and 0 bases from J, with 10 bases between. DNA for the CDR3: TGTGCCAGCAGCCGCGGACAGCACTCTGGAAACACCATATATTTT. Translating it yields CASSRGQHSGNTIYF.

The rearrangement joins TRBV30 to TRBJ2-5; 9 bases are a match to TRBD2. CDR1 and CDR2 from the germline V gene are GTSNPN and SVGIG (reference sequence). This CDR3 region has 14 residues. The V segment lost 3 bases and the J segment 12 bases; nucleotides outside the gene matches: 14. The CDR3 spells CAWSALPGLAAEYF. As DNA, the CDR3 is TGTGCCTGGAGCGCACTCCCGGGACTAGCTGCCGAGTACTTC.

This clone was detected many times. The CDR3 reads CASSPRTGDREQFF. The CDR3 DNA reads TGTGCCAGCAGCCCTCGGACAGGGGATCGTGAGCAGTTCTTC. This sequence joins TRBV21-1 and TRBJ2-1; the table assigns TRBD1, which was not confirmed against the DNA. TRBV21-1 is a documented pseudogene. The CDR3 runs 14 residues.

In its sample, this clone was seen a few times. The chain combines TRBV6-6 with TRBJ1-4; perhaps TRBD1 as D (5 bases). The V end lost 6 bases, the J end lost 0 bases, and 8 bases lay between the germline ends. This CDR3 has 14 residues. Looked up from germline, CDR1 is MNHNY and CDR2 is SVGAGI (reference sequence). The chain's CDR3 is CASSDSSTNEKLFF. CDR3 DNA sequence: TGTGCCAGCAGCGACAGCTCAACTAATGAAAAACTGTTTTTT.

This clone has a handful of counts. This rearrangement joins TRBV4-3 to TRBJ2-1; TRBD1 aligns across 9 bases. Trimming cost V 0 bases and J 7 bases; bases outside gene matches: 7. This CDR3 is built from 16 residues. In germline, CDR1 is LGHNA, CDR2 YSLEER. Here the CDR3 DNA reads TGCGCCAGCAGCCAAGACCCACAGGGGGCGGGGAATGAGCAGTTCTTC. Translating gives CASSQDPQGAGNEQFF.

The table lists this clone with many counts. The CDR3 region is CASSLVAGMGEKLFF. The CDR3 DNA sequence: TGCGCCAGCAGCTTGGTGGCAGGGATGGGTGAAAAACTGTTTTTT. The chain is built from TRBV5-1 and TRBJ1-4; perhaps TRBD1 as D (5 bases). Looked up from germline, CDR1 is SGHRS and CDR2 is YFSETQ. The CDR3 spans 15 residues. Trimming pared 0 bases from V and 7 bases from J, leaving 13 bases between.

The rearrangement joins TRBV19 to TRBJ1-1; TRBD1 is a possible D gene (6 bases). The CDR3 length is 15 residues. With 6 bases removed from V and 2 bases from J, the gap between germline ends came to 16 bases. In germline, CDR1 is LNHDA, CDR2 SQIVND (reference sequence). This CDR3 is CASRFGGGRNTEAFF. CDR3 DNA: TGTGCCAGTAGGTTTGGCGGGGGGCGAAACACTGAAGCTTTCTTT.

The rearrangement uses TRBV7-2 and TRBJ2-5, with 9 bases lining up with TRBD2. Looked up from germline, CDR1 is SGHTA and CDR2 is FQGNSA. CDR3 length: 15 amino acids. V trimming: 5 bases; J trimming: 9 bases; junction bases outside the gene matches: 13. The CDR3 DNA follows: TGTGCCAGCAGCCCCCTGGTGGTAGCGGGGGCGGCCCAGTACTTC. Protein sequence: CASSPLVVAGAAQYF.

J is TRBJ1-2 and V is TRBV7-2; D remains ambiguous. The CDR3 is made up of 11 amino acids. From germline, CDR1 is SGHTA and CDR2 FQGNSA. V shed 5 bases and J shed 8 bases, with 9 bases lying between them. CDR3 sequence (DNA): TGTGCCAGCAGCCCTTTCGACGGCTACACCTTC. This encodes CASSPFDGYTF.

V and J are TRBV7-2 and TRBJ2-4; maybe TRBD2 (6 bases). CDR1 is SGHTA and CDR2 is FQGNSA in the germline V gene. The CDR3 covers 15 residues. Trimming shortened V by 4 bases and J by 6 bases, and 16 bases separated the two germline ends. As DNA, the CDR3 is TGTGCCAGCAGCTCCCACGGGGTGGGAGGAAACATTCAGTACTTC. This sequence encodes CASSSHGVGGNIQYF.

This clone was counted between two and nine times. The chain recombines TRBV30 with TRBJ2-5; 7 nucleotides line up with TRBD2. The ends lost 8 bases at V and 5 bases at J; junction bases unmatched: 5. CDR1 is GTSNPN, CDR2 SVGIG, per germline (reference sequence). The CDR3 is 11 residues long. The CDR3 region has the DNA TGTGCCCGGGAGGAGGGGGAGACCCAGTACTTC. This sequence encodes CAREEGETQYF.

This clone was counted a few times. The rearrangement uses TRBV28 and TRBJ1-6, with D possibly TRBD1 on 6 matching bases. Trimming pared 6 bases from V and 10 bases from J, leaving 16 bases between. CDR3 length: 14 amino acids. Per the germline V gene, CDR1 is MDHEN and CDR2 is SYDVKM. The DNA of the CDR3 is TGTGCCAGCAGCCCCGGGACACGTAGGTCACCCCTCCACTTT. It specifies CASSPGTRRSPLHF.

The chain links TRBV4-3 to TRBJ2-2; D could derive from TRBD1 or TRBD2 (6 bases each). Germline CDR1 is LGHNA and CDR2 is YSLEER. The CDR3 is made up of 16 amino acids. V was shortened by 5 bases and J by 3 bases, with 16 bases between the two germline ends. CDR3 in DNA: TGCGCCAGCAGCGATCACGGAGGGGGTGACACCGGGGAGCTGTTTTTT. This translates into CASSDHGGGDTGELFF.

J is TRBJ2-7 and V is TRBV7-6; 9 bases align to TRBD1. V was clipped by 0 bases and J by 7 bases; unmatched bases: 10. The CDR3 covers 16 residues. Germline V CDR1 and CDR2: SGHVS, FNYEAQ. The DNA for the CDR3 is TGTGCCAGCAGCTTAGCCGACGGACAGGGGCGTGTGGAGCAGTACTTC. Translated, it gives CASSLADGQGRVEQYF.

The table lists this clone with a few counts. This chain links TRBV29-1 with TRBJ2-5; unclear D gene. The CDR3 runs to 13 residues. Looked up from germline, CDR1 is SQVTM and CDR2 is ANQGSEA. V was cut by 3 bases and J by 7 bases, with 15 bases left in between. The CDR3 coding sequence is TGCAGCGTTGACAGTCCGAGTTGGGGGACCCAGTACTTC. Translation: CSVDSPSWGTQYF.